One and the same sample provided the 17 T cell receptor beta chains below, sequenced in a study of blood T cell repertoires in COVID-19. Measured with immunoSEQ multiplex PCR; TCRdb has only the in-frame clones, and not every one. The data contain 200,000 to 300,000 clones, around 89% of them singletons. The material sequenced was PBMCs or T cells enriched from blood (not recorded which). These TCRs come from a middle-aged man who had recovered from COVID-19.

The gene calls are TRBV7-2 and TRBJ2-3; the D gene is possibly TRBD2 (6 bases). V was cut by 6 bases and J by 1 base, with 17 bases left in between. The CDR3 is 16 residues long. The germline gives CDR1 SGHTA, CDR2 FQGNSA. Here the CDR3 DNA reads TGTGCCAGCAGATCCCGAGGGGCTAGCGGCACAGATACGCAGTATTTT. Encoded protein: CASRSRGASGTDTQYF. Looking up the rest from reference TRBV7-2 and TRBJ2-3 gives the full variable domain: GAGVSQSPSNKVTEKGKDVELRCDPISGHTALYWYRQSLGQGLEFLIYFQGNSAPDKSGLPSDRFSAERTGGSVSTLTIQRTQQEDSAVYLCASRSRGASGTDTQYFGPGTRLTVL.

This sequence joins TRBV3-1 (or the pseudogene TRBV3-2) and TRBJ2-7; D perhaps matches TRBD1 (5 bases). This CDR3 is built from 13 residues. Germline CDR1 LGHDT, CDR2 YNNKEL (reference sequence). The V end was cut by 1 base, the J end by 7 bases, with 11 bases between. CDR3 bases: TGTGCCAGCAGCCAAGGCCCAAGGGGAGAGCAGTACTTC. Its protein product is CASSQGPRGEQYF.

The chain has TRBV27 and TRBJ2-1, with a tentative D call TRBD1 (5 bases). Germline V lookup: CDR1 MNHEY, CDR2 SMNVEV (reference sequence). Trimming removed 0 bases from V and 6 bases from J, with 24 bases in between. The CDR3 consists of 19 residues. CDR3 amino acids: CASSLSLSRQGYRGNEQFF. The CDR3 bases are TGTGCCAGCAGTTTATCGTTGTCGAGGCAGGGCTATAGGGGCAATGAGCAGTTCTTC.

V gene TRBV29-1 combines with J gene TRBJ2-3; 7 bases map to TRBD2. Germline V gene sequence: CDR1 SQVTM, CDR2 ANQGSEA. This CDR3 has 15 residues. Trimming at V came to 4 bases and at J to 0 bases, leaving 7 bases not matched to a gene. For the CDR3, the DNA is TGCAGCGTTGGATTGGGAGGGGTAAGCACAGATACGCAGTATTTT. Its protein is CSVGLGGVSTDTQYF.

This clone was counted between two and nine times. The chain couples TRBV9 to TRBJ2-1, with a possible D match to TRBD2 (6 bases). Germline V CDR1 and CDR2: SGDLS, YYNGEE. Trimming took 1 base from V and 8 from J, leaving 13 bases between them. The CDR3 runs 14 residues. CDR3 loop: CASSVIGTEDEQFF. In DNA, the CDR3 is TGTGCCAGCAGCGTAATAGGGACTGAGGATGAGCAGTTCTTC.

The rearrangement links TRBV7-2 to TRBJ2-2; D is unresolved. V was pared by 5 bases and J by 4 bases, with 14 bases between. Germline V gene sequence: CDR1 SGHTA, CDR2 FQGNSA. The CDR3 contains 15 residues. CDR3 region: CASSPRYMATGELFF. CDR3 DNA sequence: TGTGCCAGCAGCCCTAGATATATGGCCACCGGGGAGCTGTTTTTT.

The chain employs TRBV28 and TRBJ2-7; no reliable D call. The CDR3 is 16 amino acids. CDR1 MDHEN and CDR2 SYDVKM come from the germline V gene. V lost 4 bases and J lost 3, with 19 bases in between. The CDR3 protein is CASSSMGTMVLYEQYF. CDR3 DNA: TGTGCCAGCAGTTCTATGGGCACAATGGTGCTCTACGAGCAGTACTTC.

The rearrangement uses TRBV7-2 and TRBJ2-5; no reliable D call. Germline V gene sequence: CDR1 SGHTA, CDR2 FQGNSA. The CDR3 extends over 14 amino acids. Trimming removed 5 bases from V and 1 base from J, with 11 bases in between. CDR3 in DNA: TGTGCCAGCAGCGTATCGAGCCTCCAAGAGACCCAGTACTTC. Its protein product is CASSVSSLQETQYF.

The chain recombines TRBV27 with TRBJ2-2; 7 bases line up with TRBD1. The V segment lost 0 bases and the J segment 2 bases; nucleotides outside the gene matches: 9. Germline V gives CDR1 MNHEY, CDR2 SMNVEV (reference sequence). CDR3 length equals 18 residues. CDR3 coding DNA: TGTGCCAGCAGTTTATCGATTAGGACAGGCCTCAACACCGGGGAGCTGTTTTTT. Encoded protein: CASSLSIRTGLNTGELFF.

This chain links TRBV5-1 with TRBJ2-1; 9 bases fit TRBD1. CDR3 length equals 16 residues. Per germline, CDR1 SGHRS and CDR2 YFSETQ. V lost 9 bases, J lost 0 bases, and 10 bases stayed unmatched. The CDR3 DNA follows: TGCGCCACTTCGGACAGGGGAGGGAACTCCTACAATGAGCAGTTCTTC. Amino acids: CATSDRGGNSYNEQFF. The whole variable domain, remainder taken from reference TRBV5-1 and TRBJ2-1, is KAGVTQTPRYLIKTRGQQVTLSCSPISGHRSVSWYQQTPGQGLQFLFEYFSETQRNKGNFPGRFSGRQFSNSRSEMNVSTLELGDSALYLCATSDRGGNSYNEQFFGPGTRLTVL.

The chain carries TRBV6-4 and TRBJ2-1; TRBD2 might be the D (6 bases). This CDR3 contains 14 residues. The germline V and J ends were trimmed by 3 bases and 9 bases, with 15 bases remaining between them. From germline, CDR1 is MRHNA and CDR2 SNTAGT. The CDR3 protein is CASSEGAGRSEQFF. The CDR3 nucleotides are TGTGCCAGCAGTGAGGGAGCTGGGAGGAGTGAGCAGTTCTTC.

The chain joins TRBV7-8 to TRBJ1-6; 8 bases are a match to TRBD1. The CDR3 loop spans 16 amino acids. CDR1 SGHVS and CDR2 FQNEAQ come from the germline V gene. Unmatched junction bases numbered 4, after V lost 6 bases and J lost 0 bases. In nucleotides, the CDR3 is TGTGCCAGCAGGCAAGACAGGGGCTCCTATAATTCACCCCTCCACTTT. This translates into CASRQDRGSYNSPLHF.

This clone was detected only a few times. The CDR3 is CATSRDPPGSGNTIYF. In DNA form, the CDR3 reads TGTGCCACCAGCAGAGATCCCCCAGGGTCTGGAAACACCATATATTTT. The J gene is TRBJ1-3, the V gene TRBV15, with D possibly TRBD1 on 5 matching bases. The ends were cut back, 0 bases at V and 1 base at J, with 10 bases in the middle. The CDR3 is made up of 16 amino acids. Germline CDR1 and CDR2: LNHNV and YYDKDF (reference sequence).

This clone was seen a handful of times. V is TRBV3-1 (or the pseudogene TRBV3-2) and J is TRBJ1-1; no firm D call. The V end was cut by 0 bases, the J end by 4 bases, with 15 bases between. This CDR3 comprises 16 residues. The germline gives CDR1 LGHDT, CDR2 YNNKEL (reference sequence). Written as DNA, the CDR3 is TGTGCCAGCAGCCAAGATTGGTGGGCAGGTGGCACTGAAGCTTTCTTT. It is translated as CASSQDWWAGGTEAFF.

V is TRBV6-2 or TRBV6-3 and J is TRBJ2-1; 11 bases agree with TRBD2. V shed 4 bases and J 7 bases; nucleotides not matched to a gene: 12. From germline, CDR1 is MNHEY and CDR2 SVGEGT. This CDR3 spans 17 amino acids. The CDR3 DNA sequence: TGTGCCAGCAGTTTCAAATCACTAGCGGGAGTTCGGAATGAGCAGTTCTTC. Translating it yields CASSFKSLAGVRNEQFF.

V gene TRBV7-8 combines with J gene TRBJ2-5, with 10 bases that match TRBD2. J was trimmed by 3 bases and V by 8 bases; bases with no gene match: 3. Germline V gene lookup returns CDR1 SGHVS and CDR2 FQNEAQ. The CDR3 loop spans 13 amino acids. DNA for the CDR3: TGTGCCAGCCTACTAGCGGGGAAAGAGACCCAGTACTTC. Encoded protein: CASLLAGKETQYF.

The CDR3 protein is CASSLLGGMRYNEQFF. The CDR3, as DNA: TGTGCCAGCAGTTTATTAGGCGGGATGAGATACAATGAGCAGTTCTTC. This chain joins TRBV27 and TRBJ2-1; the D gene is possibly TRBD2 (6 bases). Per germline, CDR1 MNHEY and CDR2 SMNVEV (reference sequence). The V end lost 1 base, the J end lost 4 bases, and 14 bases lay between the germline ends. This CDR3 contains 16 residues.